This TCR beta chain was found in a study of T cell responses to AZD1222 COVID-19 vaccine. The V and J ends lost 2 bases and 4 bases, in that order; junction bases with no gene match: 8. CDR3 length: 15 residues. Looked up from germline, CDR1 is SGHTA and CDR2 is FQGNSA. The repertoire was sequenced with immunoSEQ multiplex PCR; TCRdb's copy has only in-frame clones and lacks some. Of more than 150,000 clones detected, 80% to 90% appear once; the ten largest clones hold 0.49%. Whole-study results and caveats: Donors in the cohort were predominantly white British and more often female, and clonal diversity was possibly underestimated. Spike-specific TCRs gained breadth and depth after people received two AZD1222 doses. Of spike-specific TCRs, nearly half reportedly target regions left unmutated in variants.

Comment on this clone: Antigen specificity is unknown.

The TCR originated in an adult in good health. The rearrangement links TRBV7-2 to TRBJ2-7; 7 nucleotides agree with TRBD2. Sequenced material: peripheral blood, taken on day 0 of AZD1222 vaccination. As DNA, the CDR3 is TGTGCCAGCAGCTTAAGGGCGGGGGAAAGGTACGAGCAGTACTTC. It is translated as CASSLRAGERYEQYF.